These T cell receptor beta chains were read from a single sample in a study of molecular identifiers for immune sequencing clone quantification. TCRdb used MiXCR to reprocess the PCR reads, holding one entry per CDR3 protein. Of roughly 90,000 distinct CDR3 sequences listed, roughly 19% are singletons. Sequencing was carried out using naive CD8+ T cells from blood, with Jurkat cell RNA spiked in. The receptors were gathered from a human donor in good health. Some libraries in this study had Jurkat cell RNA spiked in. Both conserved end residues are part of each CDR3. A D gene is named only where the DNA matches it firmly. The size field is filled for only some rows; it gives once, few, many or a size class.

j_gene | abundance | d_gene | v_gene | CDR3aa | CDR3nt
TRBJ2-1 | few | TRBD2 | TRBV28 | CASLAGVDEQFF | TGTGCCTCCCTAGCGGGAGTCGATGAGCAGTTCTTC
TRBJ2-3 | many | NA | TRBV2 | CASSVWADTQYF | TGTGCCAGCAGTGTGTGGGCAGATACGCAGTATTTT
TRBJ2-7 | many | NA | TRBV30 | CAWGRQAAEQYF | TGTGCCTGGGGTCGACAGGCGGCCGAGCAGTACTTC
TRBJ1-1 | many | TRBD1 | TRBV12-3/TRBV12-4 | CASSPMTGGYTEAFF | TGTGCCAGCAGTCCGATGACAGGGGGCTACACTGAAGCTTTCTTT
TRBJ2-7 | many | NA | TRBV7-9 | CASRPGSSYEQYF | TGTGCCAGCAGGCCAGGGAGCTCCTACGAGCAGTACTTC
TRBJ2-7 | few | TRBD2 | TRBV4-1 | CASSQDSGSTEQYF | TGCGCCAGCAGCCAAGATAGCGGGAGTACCGAGCAGTACTTC
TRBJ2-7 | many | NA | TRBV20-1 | CSADSLGPYEQYF | TGCAGTGCCGACTCACTAGGACCTTACGAGCAGTACTTC
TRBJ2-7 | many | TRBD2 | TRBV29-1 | CSVEDPQSGGSSYEQYF | TGCAGCGTTGAAGATCCCCAAAGCGGGGGCAGCTCCTACGAGCAGTACTTC
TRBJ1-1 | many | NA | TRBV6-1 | CASSVPAPENTEAFF | TGTGCCAGCAGTGTCCCAGCCCCTGAGAACACTGAAGCTTTCTTT
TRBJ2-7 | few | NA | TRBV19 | CTSSITGQASYEQYF | TGTACCAGTAGTATTACTGGGCAAGCGTCCTACGAGCAGTACTTC
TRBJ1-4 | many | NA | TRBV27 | CASTPGTFGEKLFF | TGTGCCAGCACCCCAGGGACGTTCGGGGAAAAACTGTTTTTT
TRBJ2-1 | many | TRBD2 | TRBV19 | CASSPGTRDYNEQFF | TGTGCCAGTAGCCCCGGGACTAGGGACTACAATGAGCAGTTCTTC
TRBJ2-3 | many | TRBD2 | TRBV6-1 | CAGSSSGSSDTQYF | TGCGCTGGGTCATCCAGCGGGAGTTCAGATACGCAGTATTTT
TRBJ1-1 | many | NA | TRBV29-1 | CSVEGGGAPEAFF | TGCAGCGTTGAAGGCGGGGGCGCTCCCGAAGCTTTCTTT
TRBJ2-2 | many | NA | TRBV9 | CASSVHLNTGELFF | TGTGCCAGCAGCGTACACCTGAACACCGGGGAGCTGTTTTTT
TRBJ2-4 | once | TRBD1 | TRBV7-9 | CASSSKGALDIQYF | TGTGCCAGCTCTTCCAAGGGGGCGCTGGACATTCAGTACTTC
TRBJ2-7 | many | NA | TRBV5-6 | CASSLVSHGTYEQYF | TGTGCCAGCAGCTTGGTCAGCCACGGGACCTACGAGCAGTACTTC
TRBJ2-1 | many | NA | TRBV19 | CASSVTVTYNEQFF | TGTGCCAGTAGTGTGACCGTTACGTACAATGAGCAGTTCTTC
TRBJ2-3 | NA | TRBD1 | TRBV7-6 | CASSPGTATDTQYF | TGTGCCAGCAGTCCCGGGACAGCCACAGATACGCAGTATTTT
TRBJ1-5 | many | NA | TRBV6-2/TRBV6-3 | CASSLGSNQPQHF | TGTGCCAGCAGTTTGGGCAGCAATCAGCCCCAGCATTTT
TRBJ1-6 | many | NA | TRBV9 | CASSGERGGSSYNSPLHF | TGTGCCAGCAGCGGAGAGCGGGGGGGGAGCTCCTATAATTCACCCCTCCACTTT
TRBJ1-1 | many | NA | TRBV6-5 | CASVRESNTEAFF | TGTGCCAGCGTCAGGGAGTCGAACACTGAAGCTTTCTTT